Shown below are 7 T cell receptor beta chains from a single sample sequenced in a study of CD8+ T cells in alopecia areata. Isolated RNA was reverse transcribed into cDNA used as the sequencing template. Profiled with immunoSEQ multiplex PCR; TCRdb holds only in-frame clones, not every one. The profile shows about 110,000 clones, approximately 59% of them singletons. The sequencing sample was made of CD8+ T cells sorted from blood. Every receptor here comes from a human donor in good health.

This chain joins TRBV2 and TRBJ2-7; a weak D match, TRBD1 (6 bases). The CDR3 is 15 residues long. Trimming left V 6 bases short and J 0 bases short, with 15 bases between. Germline CDR1 is SNHLY and CDR2 is FYNNEI. This CDR3 is CASRLWDKNSYEQYF. Here the CDR3 DNA reads TGTGCCAGCAGGCTCTGGGACAAAAACTCCTACGAGCAGTACTTC.

This clone was counted between two and nine times. Other DNA sequences within the sample encode an identical CDR3. J is TRBJ2-7 and V is TRBV13; tentative D call: TRBD1 (5 bases). Germline CDR1 PRHDT, CDR2 FYEKMQ (reference sequence). V gave up 3 bases and J gave up 4 bases, with 10 bases separating them. This CDR3 has 13 residues. The CDR3 loop is CASSLGRAYEQYF. The DNA for the CDR3 is TGTGCCAGCAGCTTGGGCAGGGCTTACGAGCAGTACTTC. Complete variable domain (other parts from reference TRBV13 and TRBJ2-7): AAGVIQSPRHLIKEKRETATLKCYPIPRHDTVYWYQQGPGQDPQFLISFYEKMQSDKGSIPDRFSAQQFSDYHSELNMSSLELGDSALYFCASSLGRAYEQYFGPGTRLTVT.

The genes are TRBV6-5 and TRBJ2-7, with 7 bases identical to TRBD1. Germline CDR1 reads MNHEY; CDR2 reads SVGAGI. This CDR3 comprises 13 residues. V was pared by 4 bases and J by 5 bases, with 5 bases of the junction left unmatched. The CDR3 reads CASSSQGHDEQYF. For the CDR3, the DNA is TGTGCCAGCAGTTCACAGGGGCACGACGAGCAGTACTTC.

V gene TRBV7-9 combines with J gene TRBJ1-6, with 8 bases identical to TRBD1. Losses at the gene ends were 5 bases for V and 6 bases for J; bases not matched to a gene: 6. This CDR3 is built from 15 residues. The germline gives CDR1 SEHNR, CDR2 FQNEAQ (reference sequence). CDR3 in DNA: TGTGCCAGCAGCGCCGGGACAGGTCTTAATTCACCCCTCCACTTT. Its translation: CASSAGTGLNSPLHF. The whole variable domain, remainder taken from reference TRBV7-9 and TRBJ1-6, is DTGVSQNPRHKITKRGQNVTFRCDPISEHNRLYWYRQTLGQGPEFLTYFQNEAQLEKSRLLSDRFSAERPKGSFSTLEIQRTEQGDSAMYLCASSAGTGLNSPLHFGNGTRLTVT.

This chain connects TRBV7-6 to TRBJ1-6; possible D gene TRBD1, 6 bases. V was pared by 3 bases and J by 5 bases, with 11 bases between. CDR3 length: 15 amino acids. Germline V gene sequence: CDR1 SGHVS, CDR2 FNYEAQ. This chain's CDR3 is CASSLTEGDNSPLHF. In nucleotides, the CDR3 is TGTGCCAGCAGCTTGACAGAGGGGGATAATTCACCCCTCCACTTT.

This clone was counted only a few times. The chain employs TRBV7-9 and TRBJ2-1, with a tentative D call TRBD2 (5 bases). V lost 5 bases and J 5 bases, leaving 16 bases between the germline ends. Germline loops: CDR1 SEHNR, CDR2 FQNEAQ (reference sequence). This CDR3 has 15 residues. CDR3 coding DNA: TGTGCCAGCAGCCGGGGTCCCCTTGGAGACAATGAGCAGTTCTTC. It specifies CASSRGPLGDNEQFF.

This clone was seen a handful of times. This chain links TRBV13 with TRBJ2-7; D is undetermined. CDR3 length equals 13 residues. The germline CDR1 and CDR2 sequences are PRHDT and FYEKMQ (reference sequence). The V gene lost 3 bases and the J gene lost 5 bases, with 11 bases spanning the gap. The CDR3 protein is CASSFLATHEQYF. The CDR3 DNA follows: TGTGCCAGCAGCTTTCTTGCTACCCACGAGCAGTACTTC.